Below, one T cell receptor beta chain is given with its context. Its antigen is as yet unknown. These data come from a study of cytomegalovirus exposure and HLA in healthy donors. Whole-study context: Researchers found that roughly 81% of over 350 genotyped donors fell within the Caucasian-associated ancestry cluster. Study results and limitations: Based on reports, TCR beta sequences accurately predicted HLA-A and HLA-B alleles for most subjects. CMV serostatus was the only recorded immune exposure for donors. Sequencing depth roughly uniform across donors was assumed in presence/absence analyses.

PCR primers comprised 60 Vbeta and 13 Jbeta primers. Clones were sequenced by immunoSEQ multiplex PCR, and TCRdb holds only the in-frame ones, with some missing. Of tens of thousands of clones in the sample, more than 60% were seen once. Sequences were obtained from PBMCs. The source is a man in his late teens or twenties in good health and CMV-seropositive.

DNA for the CDR3: TGTGCCATCAGTGGAGTAGGTAGCGGGAGCAGGGGCACAGATACGCAGTATTTT. The encoded protein is CAISGVGSGSRGTDTQYF. This chain uses TRBV10-3 with TRBJ2-3, with 9 positions matching TRBD2. V shed 4 bases, J shed 1 base, and the junction held 12 bases outside the gene matches. The CDR3 runs to 18 residues. Germline V gene lookup returns CDR1 ENHRY and CDR2 SYGVKD.